This TCR beta chain comes out of a study of T cell repertoires in ileal Crohn's disease. V lost 6 bases to trimming and J lost 2 bases; unmatched junction nucleotides: 4. There are 14 residues in the CDR3. Germline V gene sequence: CDR1 SGHNT, CDR2 YYREEE (reference sequence). This table comes from immunoSEQ multiplex PCR, and its TCRdb copy is limited to in-frame clones, with some not included. The table shows 15,000 to 20,000 clones, with under 80% occurring only once. The sample consisted of ileal tissue. The V call is TRBV5-4, the J call TRBJ1-3, with 8 positions matching TRBD1. This TCR was sampled from an adult with Crohn's disease. CDR3 coding DNA: TGTGCCAGCAAGGACAGGGCTGCTGGAAACACCATATATTTT. Translating it yields CASKDRAAGNTIYF.